This TCR beta chain was identified during a study of breast tumors, draining lymph nodes, adjacent tissues. The lymph nodes were axillary draining lymph nodes from breast cancer patients. This clonotype was detected only a few times. Its antigen is currently unknown. TCRdb analysed the multiplex PCR reads with MiXCR anew, one entry per CDR3 protein. The table lists about 230,000 distinct CDR3 sequences, about 34% of them singletons. This CDR3 is built from 16 residues. V was pared by 6 bases and J by 0 bases, with 15 bases between. Germline V gives CDR1 KGHSH, CDR2 LQKENI. Findings and limits, study-wide: Tumor repertoires ranked between lymph nodes and nontumor tissue in diversity, with V and J gene preferences.

The sequenced sample consisted of axillary lymph node tissue. The origin of this receptor is a female donor with breast cancer. Some clones in this sample may be carry-over from other donors' samples. This rearrangement joins TRBV18 to TRBJ2-1; unclear D gene. CDR3 sequence: CASSPLGPRSYNEQFF. CDR3 nucleotide sequence: TGTGCCAGCTCTCCCTTGGGTCCGCGCTCCTACAATGAGCAGTTCTTC.